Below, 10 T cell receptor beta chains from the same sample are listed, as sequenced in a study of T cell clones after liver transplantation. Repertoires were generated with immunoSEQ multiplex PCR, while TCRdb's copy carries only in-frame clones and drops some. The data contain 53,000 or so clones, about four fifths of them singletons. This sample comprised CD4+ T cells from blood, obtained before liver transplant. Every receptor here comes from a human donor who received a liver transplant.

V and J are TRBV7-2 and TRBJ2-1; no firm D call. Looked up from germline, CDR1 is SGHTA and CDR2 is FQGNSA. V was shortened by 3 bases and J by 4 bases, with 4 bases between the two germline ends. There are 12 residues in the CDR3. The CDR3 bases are TGTGCCAGCAGCTTTACGTACAATGAGCAGTTCTTC. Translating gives CASSFTYNEQFF.

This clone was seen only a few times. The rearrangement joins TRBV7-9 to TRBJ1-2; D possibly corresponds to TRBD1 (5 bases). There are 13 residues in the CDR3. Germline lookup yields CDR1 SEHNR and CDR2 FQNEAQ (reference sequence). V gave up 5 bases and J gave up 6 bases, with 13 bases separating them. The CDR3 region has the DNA TGTGCCAGCAGCCCCAGTGGGGGGGATGGCTACACCTTC. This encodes CASSPSGGDGYTF.

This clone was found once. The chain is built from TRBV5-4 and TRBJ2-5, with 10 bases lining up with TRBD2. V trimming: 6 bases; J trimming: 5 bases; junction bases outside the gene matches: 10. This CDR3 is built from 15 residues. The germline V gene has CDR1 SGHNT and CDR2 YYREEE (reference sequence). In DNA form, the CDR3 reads TGTGCCAGCAACGAGCCTAGCGGGGGTTCTGAGACCCAGTACTTC. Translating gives CASNEPSGGSETQYF.

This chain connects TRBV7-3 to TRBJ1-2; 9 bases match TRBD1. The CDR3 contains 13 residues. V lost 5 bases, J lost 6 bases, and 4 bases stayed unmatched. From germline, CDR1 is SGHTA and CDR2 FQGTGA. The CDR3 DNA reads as TGTGCCAGCAGCCTAGGGACAGGGAATGGCTACACCTTC. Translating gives CASSLGTGNGYTF. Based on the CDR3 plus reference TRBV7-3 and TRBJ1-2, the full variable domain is GAGVSQTPSNKVTEKGKYVELRCDPISGHTALYWYRQSLGQGPEFLIYFQGTGAADDSGLPNDRFFAVRPEGSVSTLKIQRTERGDSAVYLCASSLGTGNGYTFGSGTRLTVV.

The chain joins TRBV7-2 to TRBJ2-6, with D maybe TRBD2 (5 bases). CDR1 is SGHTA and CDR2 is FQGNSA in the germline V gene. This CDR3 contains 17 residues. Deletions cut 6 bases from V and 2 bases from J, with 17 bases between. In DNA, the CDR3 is TGTGCCAGCAGTCTCCAGAGCCCGGGGACTGGGGCCAACGTCCTGACTTTC. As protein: CASSLQSPGTGANVLTF.

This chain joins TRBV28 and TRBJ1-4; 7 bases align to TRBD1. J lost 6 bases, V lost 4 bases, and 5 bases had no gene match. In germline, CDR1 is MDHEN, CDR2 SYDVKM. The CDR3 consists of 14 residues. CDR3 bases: TGTGCCAGCAGTTACCGGGACAGAGATGAAAAACTGTTTTTT. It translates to CASSYRDRDEKLFF.

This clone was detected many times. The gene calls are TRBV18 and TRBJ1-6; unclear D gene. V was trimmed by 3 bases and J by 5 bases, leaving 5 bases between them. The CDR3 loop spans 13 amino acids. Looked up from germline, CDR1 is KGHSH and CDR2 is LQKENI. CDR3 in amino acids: CASSPTDNSPLHF. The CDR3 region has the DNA TGTGCCAGCTCACCTACAGATAATTCACCCCTCCACTTT.

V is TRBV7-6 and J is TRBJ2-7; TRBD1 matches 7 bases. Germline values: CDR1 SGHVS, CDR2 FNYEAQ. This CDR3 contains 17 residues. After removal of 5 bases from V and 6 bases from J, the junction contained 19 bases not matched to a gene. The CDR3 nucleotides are TGTGCCAGCAGCATGTCAGGGCAGGGGGTTATCCTAGGCGAGCAGTACTTC. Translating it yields CASSMSGQGVILGEQYF. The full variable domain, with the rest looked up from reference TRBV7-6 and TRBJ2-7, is GAGVSQSPRYKVTKRGQDVALRCDPISGHVSLYWYRQALGQGPEFLTYFNYEAQQDKSGLPNDRFSAERPEGSISTLTIQRTEQRDSAMYRCASSMSGQGVILGEQYFGPGTRLTVT.

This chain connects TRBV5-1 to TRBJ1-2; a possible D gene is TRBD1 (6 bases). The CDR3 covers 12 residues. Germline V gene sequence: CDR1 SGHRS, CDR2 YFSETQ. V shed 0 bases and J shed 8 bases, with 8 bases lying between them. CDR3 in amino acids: CASSLDRDGYTF. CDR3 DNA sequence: TGCGCCAGCAGCTTGGACAGGGACGGCTACACCTTC.

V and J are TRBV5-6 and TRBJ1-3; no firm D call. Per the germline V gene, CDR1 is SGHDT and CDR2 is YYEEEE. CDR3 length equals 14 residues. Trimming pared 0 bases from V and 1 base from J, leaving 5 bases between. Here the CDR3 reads CASSLVGSGNTIYF. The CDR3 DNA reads TGTGCCAGCAGCTTGGTCGGGTCTGGAAACACCATATATTTT.